Sequencing of this T cell receptor beta chain was carried out in a study of blood T cells in healthy people across ages. Study outcomes and limitations: Per-million-T-cell TCR beta diversity fell roughly linearly with age. Aged donors had fewer naive CD4+ cells and lower diversity than long-lived donors.

V was clipped by 5 bases and J by 0 bases, with 11 bases between them. The CDR3 sequence is 15 residues long. Primers used in a second PCR of roughly 7 to 12 cycles were a sample-barcoded 5' primer and a J-beta primer mix. One entry per CDR3 protein, called by TCRdb with MiXCR from the 5' RACE reads. The sample has around 970,000 distinct CDR3 sequences, 51% seen once; the top ten hold around a fifth. Donors were healthy Caucasian individuals from Russia aged roughly 6 to 90. Isolation per sample recovered at least 6 million PBMCs. This clonotype was seen a handful of times. Antigen unknown. The V gene is TRBV12-3 or TRBV12-4, the J gene TRBJ2-4; no definite D call. Sequenced: blood. This clonotype was obtained from a woman in her sixties or seventies in good health. Here the CDR3 reads CASSPLASAKNIQYF. In DNA, the CDR3 is TGTGCCAGCAGTCCCTTAGCCTCAGCCAAAAACATTCAGTACTTC.